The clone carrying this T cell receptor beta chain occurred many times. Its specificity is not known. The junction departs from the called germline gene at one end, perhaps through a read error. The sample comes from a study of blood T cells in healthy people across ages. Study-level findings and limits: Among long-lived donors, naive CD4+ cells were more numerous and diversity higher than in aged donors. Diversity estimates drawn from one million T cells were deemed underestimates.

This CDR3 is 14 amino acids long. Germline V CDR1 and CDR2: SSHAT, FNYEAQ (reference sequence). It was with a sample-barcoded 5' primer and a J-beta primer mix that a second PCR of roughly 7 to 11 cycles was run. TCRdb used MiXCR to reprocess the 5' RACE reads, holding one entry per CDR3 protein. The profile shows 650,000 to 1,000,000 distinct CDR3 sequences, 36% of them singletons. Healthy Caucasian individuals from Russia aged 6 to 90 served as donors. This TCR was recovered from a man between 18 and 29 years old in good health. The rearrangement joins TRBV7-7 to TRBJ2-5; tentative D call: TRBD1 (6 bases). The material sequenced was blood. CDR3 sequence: CASSPGTRKETQYF. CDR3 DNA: TGTGCTAGCAGCCCCGGGACACGGAAAGAGACCCAGTACTTC.